Presented here are 20 T cell receptor beta chains from one specimen sequenced in a study of neurological immune-mediated disorders. One entry per CDR3 protein results from TCRdb running MiXCR on the 5' RACE reads. The profile shows more than 55,000 distinct CDR3 sequences, more than 7.5% of them singletons. Time point denoted: longitudinal time-point 2. Material: PBMCs. These receptors were obtained from a man aged 30 to 39 in good health.

This sequence joins TRBV18 and TRBJ2-1; D remains ambiguous. The CDR3 is 13 amino acids. Germline CDR1 reads KGHSH; CDR2 reads LQKENI. With 0 bases removed from V and 5 bases from J, the gap between germline ends came to 5 bases. For the CDR3, the DNA is TGTGCCAGCTCACCACCCTTAGACAATGAGCAGTTCTTC. Translated: CASSPPLDNEQFF.

This clonotype showed up many times. CDR3 coding DNA: TGTGCCAGTAGTATCGGGGCGGGCTCCTACAATGAGCAGTTCTTC. Its translation: CASSIGAGSYNEQFF. The chain uses TRBV19 and TRBJ2-1; D may correspond to TRBD1 or TRBD2 (5 bases each). Germline CDR1 is LNHDA and CDR2 is SQIVND (reference sequence). The CDR3 loop spans 15 amino acids. V lost 3 bases and J lost 0, with 9 bases in between.

This clonotype was observed many times. The gene calls are TRBV20-1 and TRBJ2-6, with D perhaps matching TRBD2 (5 bases). Germline CDR1 and CDR2: DFQATT and SNEGSKA (reference sequence). CDR3 length: 14 residues. Deletions cut 3 bases from V and 2 bases from J, with 8 bases between. In nucleotides, the CDR3 is TGCAGTGCTAGCCCCGGGGCTGGGGCCAACGTCCTGACTTTC. It codes for CSASPGAGANVLTF.

The sample holds many counts of this clonotype. The rearrangement links TRBV7-2 to TRBJ2-7; 13 bases fit TRBD2. Per the germline V gene, CDR1 is SGHTA and CDR2 is FQGNSA. The ends lost 5 bases at V and 6 bases at J; junction bases unmatched: 4. This CDR3 has 14 residues. The CDR3 nucleotides are TGTGCCAGCAGCGGGACTAGCGGGAAAGGCGAGCAGTACTTC. Translating gives CASSGTSGKGEQYF.

This clonotype was observed many times. The CDR3 protein is CASRGYTEAFF. The CDR3 bases are TGTGCCAGCAGAGGGTACACTGAAGCTTTCTTT. The chain couples TRBV6-2 or TRBV6-3 to TRBJ1-1; the D is unclear. CDR1 is MNHEY and CDR2 is SVGEGT in the germline V gene. V was trimmed by 6 bases and J by 3 bases, leaving 5 bases between them. CDR3 length equals 11 residues.

This clonotype has a handful of counts. This sequence joins TRBV2 and TRBJ2-7; a possible D gene is TRBD2 (6 bases). The CDR3 runs 14 residues. Between the trimmed V and J ends, which lost 6 bases and 3 bases, there was a span of 15 bases. The germline CDR1 and CDR2 sequences are SNHLY and FYNNEI. Here the CDR3 DNA reads TGTGCCAGCAGGTATAGCGGTACCGACTACGAGCAGTACTTC. Its protein is CASRYSGTDYEQYF.

This clonotype was seen a handful of times. The chain couples TRBV6-1 to TRBJ2-3; TRBD2 matches 8 bases. Germline V gives CDR1 MNHNS, CDR2 SASEGT. J was trimmed by 5 bases and V by 7 bases; bases with no gene match: 14. This CDR3 is built from 16 residues. The chain's CDR3 is CASIQLAVFKQDTQYF. For the CDR3, the DNA is TGTGCCAGCATACAACTAGCGGTCTTTAAACAAGATACGCAGTATTTT.

This clonotype was counted ten times or more. J is TRBJ1-2 and V is TRBV7-8; 8 nucleotides line up with TRBD1. The CDR3 totals 15 residues. J was trimmed by 6 bases and V by 5 bases; bases with no gene match: 11. Germline lookup yields CDR1 SGHVS and CDR2 FQNEAQ. CDR3 in amino acids: CASSQILGQGNGYTF. The CDR3 bases are TGTGCCAGCAGCCAAATTTTAGGACAGGGAAATGGCTACACCTTC.

This clonotype was seen ten or more times. The chain links TRBV2 to TRBJ2-7; D may be TRBD1 or TRBD2 (5 bases each). Germline lookup yields CDR1 SNHLY and CDR2 FYNNEI. The germline V and J ends were trimmed by 6 bases and 4 bases, with 22 bases remaining between them. The CDR3 runs to 16 residues. As DNA, the CDR3 is TGTGCCAGCAGGGCTCCCAGTGGGACGACCTTATACGAGCAGTACTTC. Amino acid sequence: CASRAPSGTTLYEQYF.

This clonotype was seen repeatedly, ten times or more. The chain joins TRBV7-2 to TRBJ2-1; 8 nucleotides align to TRBD2. Trimming cost V 4 bases and J 3 bases; bases outside gene matches: 8. The CDR3 is made up of 16 amino acids. The germline V gene has CDR1 SGHTA and CDR2 FQGNSA. The chain's CDR3 is CASSSILGGGYNEQFF. CDR3 DNA: TGTGCCAGCAGCTCGATTCTCGGGGGGGGCTACAATGAGCAGTTCTTC. The full variable domain, with the rest looked up from reference TRBV7-2 and TRBJ2-1, is GAGVSQSPSNKVTEKGKDVELRCDPISGHTALYWYRQSLGQGLEFLIYFQGNSAPDKSGLPSDRFSAERTGGSVSTLTIQRTQQEDSAVYLCASSSILGGGYNEQFFGPGTRLTVL.

In this sample, this clonotype turned up many times. The V and J genes are TRBV5-1 and TRBJ2-1; 7 positions agree with TRBD1. Germline V CDR1 and CDR2: SGHRS, YFSETQ. V was clipped by 4 bases and J by 12 bases; unmatched bases: 7. This CDR3 is 12 amino acids long. CDR3 coding DNA: TGCGCCAGCAGCCCCCCGGGACAGCTGCAGTTCTTC. It specifies CASSPPGQLQFF.

This clonotype appeared many times. The chain is built from TRBV29-1 and TRBJ2-2; tentatively, D is TRBD1 (5 bases). The V and J ends lost 5 bases and 4 bases respectively, with 20 bases between them. CDR3 length: 16 amino acids. Germline CDR1 reads SQVTM; CDR2 reads ANQGSEA. The CDR3 DNA follows: TGCAGCGTTCGCTGGGCAGCGACAGAGACCACCGGGGAGCTGTTTTTT. This codes for CSVRWAATETTGELFF.

This clonotype was seen at least ten times. The CDR3 sequence is CASSSQVNEQFF. The CDR3 nucleotides are TGCGCCAGCAGCTCTCAAGTGAATGAGCAGTTCTTC. The chain joins TRBV5-1 to TRBJ2-1; D remains unclear. This CDR3 has 12 amino acids. Germline CDR1 SGHRS, CDR2 YFSETQ. Trimming took off 3 bases at V and 7 bases at J, with 8 bases between the two ends.

This clonotype was seen ten or more times. V usage is TRBV20-1 and J usage is TRBJ1-3; weak D call: TRBD1 (5 bases). V lost 3 bases, J lost 5 bases, and 14 bases lay in between. The CDR3 has 14 residues. Germline-derived CDR1 and CDR2 are DFQATT and SNEGSKA (reference sequence). The CDR3 sequence is CSARGRASRNTIYF. The CDR3 DNA sequence: TGCAGTGCTAGGGGCAGGGCAAGCAGAAACACCATATATTTT.

This clonotype has at least ten counts. The rearrangement joins TRBV20-1 to TRBJ2-5; 7 bases map to TRBD2. CDR3 length: 13 residues. Germline CDR1 and CDR2: DFQATT and SNEGSKA (reference sequence). CDR3 sequence (DNA): TGCAGCGCCCGGGGGGACCCACAAGAGACCCAGTACTTC. It yields the protein CSARGDPQETQYF.

In its sample, this clonotype was seen many times. This sequence joins TRBV9 and TRBJ2-7; TRBD1 aligns across 10 bases. Germline assignment: CDR1 SGDLS and CDR2 YYNGEE. J gave up 3 bases and V 4 bases, and 19 bases lay outside the gene matches. The length of the CDR3 is 19 residues. The CDR3: CASSPVVGGTGVEDYEQYF. In DNA form, the CDR3 reads TGTGCCAGCAGCCCAGTAGTAGGAGGGACAGGGGTGGAAGACTACGAGCAGTACTTC.

Many counts were recorded for this clonotype. With a much larger clone just one base away, this may be a read error. This chain uses TRBV7-8 with TRBJ1-3; D is undetermined. This CDR3 spans 16 amino acids. CDR1 and CDR2 (germline): SGHVS, FQNEAQ. V was pared by 1 base and J by 4 bases, with 14 bases between. The CDR3 DNA follows: TGTGCCAGCAGCTTAGTGCCCGGGCATGACGGAAACACCATATATTTT. Amino acids: CASSLVPGHDGNTIYF.

V is TRBV19 and J is TRBJ2-7; no definite D call. The V gene's germline CDR1 is LNHDA and CDR2 SQIVND (reference sequence). The CDR3 sequence is 14 residues long. Trimming took 6 bases from V and 2 from J, leaving 14 bases between them. The CDR3 sequence: CASRNAAAAYEQYF. CDR3 bases: TGTGCCAGTAGGAATGCGGCAGCAGCCTACGAGCAGTACTTC.

This clonotype occurred many times. The chain recombines TRBV24-1 with TRBJ2-1; D call uncertain. The CDR3 extends over 15 amino acids. V dropped 0 bases and J dropped 6 bases, with 11 bases sitting between them. Germline V gene sequence: CDR1 KGHDR, CDR2 SFDVKD. CDR3 sequence reads: CATSDLYTVGNEQFF. The CDR3 nucleotides read TGTGCCACCAGTGATTTGTATACGGTGGGCAATGAGCAGTTCTTC.

This clonotype was recorded many times. The chain links TRBV29-1 to TRBJ2-3; D call uncertain. CDR1 and CDR2 (germline): SQVTM, ANQGSEA. The CDR3 has 14 amino acids. Trimming shortened V by 4 bases and J by 1 base, and 12 bases separated the two germline ends. CDR3 DNA: TGCAGCGTTGGTCGACCGTTGCGCACAGATACGCAGTATTTT. It translates to CSVGRPLRTDTQYF.